The text below deals with one TCR beta chain. What it recognizes is unknown. This sample is drawn from a study of shared clonotypes between healthy human individuals. This table comes from immunoSEQ multiplex PCR, and its TCRdb copy is limited to in-frame clones, with some not included. The sample carries a few million clones, over 85% recorded once. The study, taken as a whole, reports: In having few donors, the study represented limited genetic and exposure-history diversity.

The ends lost 5 bases at V and 3 bases at J; junction bases unmatched: 13. CDR1 and CDR2 from the germline V gene are SEHNR and FQNEAQ (reference sequence). CDR3 length: 17 residues. Terminally differentiated effector memory CD45RA+ cells were left out of the naive CD8 fraction, which was CD45RO-negative and positively selected for CCR7. The clonotype comes from a man aged 18 to 29 in good health. Some clones in this sample may be carry-over from other donors' samples. The chain combines TRBV7-9 with TRBJ1-2; the match to TRBD1 covers 9 bases. The sequenced sample consisted of naive CD8+ T cells from PBMCs. This CDR3 is CASSLIPGTGSDYGYTF. The CDR3 DNA reads as TGTGCCAGCAGCCTAATACCCGGGACAGGGTCCGACTATGGCTACACCTTC.